This T cell receptor beta chain was sequenced during a study of kidney transplant recipient with SARS-CoV-2 infection. Each CDR3 protein is one row after TCRdb ran MiXCR on the reads. The profile shows 200,000 to 300,000 distinct CDR3 sequences, around 28% of them singletons. With regard to this clonotype: Being one base from a much bigger clone, this may be a read error.

The germline CDR1 and CDR2 sequences are MRHNA and SNTAGT. CDR3 length: 13 residues. V lost 4 bases and J 3 bases, leaving 9 bases between the germline ends. This clonotype was sampled from a male patient younger than 45 who had COVID-19 and was a kidney transplant recipient. Some T cells may be graft donor cells. The sequences come from a blood sample, collected at baseline and on day 111 from a kidney transplant recipient. The chain couples TRBV6-4 to TRBJ1-1; D call uncertain. In DNA, the CDR3 is TGTGCCAGCAGTGCGATAGTTTACACTGAAGCTTTCTTT. It is translated as CASSAIVYTEAFF.